This record looks at one T cell receptor beta chain sequence and its context. As yet, its antigen is unknown. The donors were part of the validation cohort of 120 subjects. That cohort was separate from the first cohort, which comprised under 700 subjects. This sample is part of a study of cytomegalovirus exposure and HLA in healthy donors. Overall study: The roughly 670 first-cohort repertoires shared a platform with the 120 validation repertoires, as reported in a later analysis.

The trim removed 6 bases at V and 0 bases at J, leaving 9 bases unmatched. The CDR3 length is 15 residues. Germline loops: CDR1 SQVTM, CDR2 ANQGSEA. TCRdb keeps only in-frame clones here, not all; method: immunoSEQ multiplex PCR. The sample comprises about 220,000 clones, roughly 88% of which are singletons, and around an eighth rests with the top ten. Study findings and constraints: There were three CMV-associated chains whose specificity for CMV antigens was confirmed in vitro. Overall, approximately 150 TCR beta chains were annotated as cytomegalovirus-associated.

The sequenced material came from PBMCs. The chain employs TRBV29-1 and TRBJ2-7, with 9 bases matching TRBD1. The clonotype comes from a woman aged 25 to 39 in good health and CMV-seropositive. The CDR3 coding sequence is TGCAGCGTACGCACTAGGGACAGGGCCTCCTACGAGCAGTACTTC. Translating gives CSVRTRDRASYEQYF.